This T cell receptor beta chain emerged from a study of cytomegalovirus exposure and HLA in healthy donors. PCR used 60 Vbeta primers and 13 Jbeta primers. The data were produced by immunoSEQ multiplex PCR, yet TCRdb's version contains in-frame clones alone and is incomplete. The data contain some 120,000 clones, 60% to 85% of them singletons. The germline V gene has CDR1 MNHNS and CDR2 SASEGT. The CDR3 is made up of 12 amino acids. V lost 8 bases to trimming and J lost 6 bases, with 14 bases between them. V usage is TRBV6-1 and J usage is TRBJ2-7; D is perhaps TRBD1 (6 bases). The sequenced sample was PBMCs. This receptor was identified in a man in his fifties in good health and CMV-seronegative. In DNA, the CDR3 is TGTGCCAGCTGCAACAGGGAAGGCGAGCAGTACTTC. It translates to CASCNREGEQYF.